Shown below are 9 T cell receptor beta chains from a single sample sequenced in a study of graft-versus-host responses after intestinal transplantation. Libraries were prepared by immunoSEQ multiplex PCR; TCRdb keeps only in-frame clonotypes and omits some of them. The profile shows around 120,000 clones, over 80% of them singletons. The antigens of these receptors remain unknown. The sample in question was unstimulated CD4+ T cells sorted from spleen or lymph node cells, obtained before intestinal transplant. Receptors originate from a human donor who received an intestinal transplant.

The CDR3 spells CASSLSPNSYEQYF. The DNA of the CDR3 is TGTGCCAGCAGCTTATCACCGAACTCCTACGAGCAGTACTTC. The chain employs TRBV7-6 and TRBJ2-7; D gene ambiguous. Trimming pared 2 bases from V and 0 bases from J, leaving 8 bases between. Germline-derived CDR1 and CDR2 are SGHVS and FNYEAQ. The CDR3 sequence is 14 residues long.

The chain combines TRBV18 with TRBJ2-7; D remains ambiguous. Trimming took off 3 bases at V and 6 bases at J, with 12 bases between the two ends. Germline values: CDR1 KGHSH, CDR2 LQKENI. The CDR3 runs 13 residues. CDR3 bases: TGTGCCAGCTCACCCAAGCTAGTCGGCGAGCAGTACTTC. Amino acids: CASSPKLVGEQYF.

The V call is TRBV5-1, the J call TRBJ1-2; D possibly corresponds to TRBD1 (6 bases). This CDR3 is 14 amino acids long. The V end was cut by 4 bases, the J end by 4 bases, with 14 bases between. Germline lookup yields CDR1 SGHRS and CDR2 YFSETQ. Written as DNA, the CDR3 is TGCGCCAGCAGCGGGCAGGGACATCCCTATGGCTACACCTTC. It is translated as CASSGQGHPYGYTF. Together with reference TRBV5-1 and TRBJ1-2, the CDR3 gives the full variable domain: KAGVTQTPRYLIKTRGQQVTLSCSPISGHRSVSWYQQTPGQGLQFLFEYFSETQRNKGNFPGRFSGRQFSNSRSEMNVSTLELGDSALYLCASSGQGHPYGYTFGSGTRLTVV.

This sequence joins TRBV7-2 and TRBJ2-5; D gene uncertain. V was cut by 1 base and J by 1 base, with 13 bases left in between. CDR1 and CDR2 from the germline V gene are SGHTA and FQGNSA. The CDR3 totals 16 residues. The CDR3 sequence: CASSLGLGPAQETQYF. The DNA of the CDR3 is TGTGCCAGCAGCTTAGGGCTCGGACCGGCCCAAGAGACCCAGTACTTC.

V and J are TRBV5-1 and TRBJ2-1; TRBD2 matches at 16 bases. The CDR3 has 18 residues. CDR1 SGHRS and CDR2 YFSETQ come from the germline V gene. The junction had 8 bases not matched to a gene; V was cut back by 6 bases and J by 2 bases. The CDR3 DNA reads TGCGCCAGCAACCCCGGGACTAGCGGGAGGGCTGCCTACAATGAGCAGTTCTTC. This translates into CASNPGTSGRAAYNEQFF.

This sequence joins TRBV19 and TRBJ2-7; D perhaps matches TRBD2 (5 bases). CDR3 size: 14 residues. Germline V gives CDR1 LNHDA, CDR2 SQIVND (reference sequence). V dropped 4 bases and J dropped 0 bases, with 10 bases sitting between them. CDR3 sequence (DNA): TGTGCCAGTAGTAATCAGGCGGGCTCCTACGAGCAGTACTTC. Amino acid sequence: CASSNQAGSYEQYF.

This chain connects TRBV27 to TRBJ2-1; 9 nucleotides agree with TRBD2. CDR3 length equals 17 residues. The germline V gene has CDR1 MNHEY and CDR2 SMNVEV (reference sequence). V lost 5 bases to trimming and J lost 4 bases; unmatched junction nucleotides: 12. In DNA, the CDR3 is TGTGCCAGCAGTCCTCGGGCTAGCGGGATAAATTACAATGAGCAGTTCTTC. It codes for CASSPRASGINYNEQFF.

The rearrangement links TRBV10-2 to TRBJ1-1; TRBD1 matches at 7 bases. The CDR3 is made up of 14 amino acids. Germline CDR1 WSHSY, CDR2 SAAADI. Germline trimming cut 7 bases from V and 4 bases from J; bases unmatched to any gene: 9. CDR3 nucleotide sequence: TGCGCCAGCATTCTAGGGGGCAGACGCACTGAAGCTTTCTTT. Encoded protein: CASILGGRRTEAFF.

The CDR3 spells CASSLWGGQEQYF. The CDR3 nucleotides are TGTGCCAGCAGTTTATGGGGGGGTCAAGAGCAGTACTTC. The chain links TRBV28 to TRBJ2-7; D is perhaps TRBD2 (6 bases). V shed 0 bases and J shed 7 bases, with 10 bases lying between them. CDR1 is MDHEN, CDR2 SYDVKM, per germline. The CDR3 extends over 13 amino acids. Combining the CDR3 with reference TRBV28 and TRBJ2-7 gives the whole variable domain DVKVTQSSRYLVKRTGEKVFLECVQDMDHENMFWYRQDPGLGLRLIYFSYDVKMKEKGDIPEGYSVSREKKERFSLILESASTNQTSMYLCASSLWGGQEQYFGPGTRLTVT.